This paragraph reports one T cell receptor (beta chain). Antigen specificity is unknown. Germline values: CDR1 LNHNV, CDR2 YYDKDF (reference sequence). Trimming cost V 0 bases and J 2 bases, with 10 bases left between them. The CDR3 length is 15 residues. The PCR used 60 Vbeta and 13 Jbeta primers. Repertoires were generated with immunoSEQ multiplex PCR, while TCRdb's copy carries only in-frame clones and drops some. The table records around 160,000 clones, roughly 75% of them present only once. This sample stems from a study of cytomegalovirus exposure and HLA in healthy donors. On the study more broadly: There were about 86 million unique TCRs (from HLA-typed donors) in an early data release.

Study results and limitations: What a later analysis showed was that several of the most significant clusters appeared linked to common viral pathogens.

Material for sequencing was PBMCs. The sequence derives from a woman in her thirties or forties in good health and CMV-seropositive. The gene calls are TRBV15 and TRBJ1-2; D is unresolved. The DNA of the CDR3 is TGTGCCACCAGCAGAGATGGGGAGACAAACTATGGCTACACCTTC. Protein product: CATSRDGETNYGYTF.